The rows below give T cell receptor beta chains drawn from one sample of a study of blood T cells in healthy people across ages. TCRdb ran MiXCR on the 5' RACE reads and lists one entry per CDR3 protein. The data contain 1 million or so distinct CDR3 sequences, about 25% of them singletons. Separately, the same data were catalogued under a study of T cells of mothers and their children.

Sequenced sample: blood. These receptor sequences come from a girl between 2 and 10 years old in good health. Each CDR3 is given with its conserved first and last residue. Fields, in order: D gene, V gene, J gene, clone size, CDR3 DNA, CDR3 protein. D genes are given only for firm matches. Clone size is given for some rows only: seen once, a few or many times, or a class if the clone is expanded.

D: .
V: TRBV6-2/TRBV6-3
J: TRBJ2-4
size: few
DNA: TGTGCCAGCAGAAGGGACATCGAAAACATTCAGTACTTC
CDR3: CASRRDIENIQYF

D: .
V: TRBV7-9
J: TRBJ1-4
size: few
DNA: TGTGCCAGCAGCTTAGTCCCGGCAGTCCCTAATGAAAAACTGTTTTTT
CDR3: CASSLVPAVPNEKLFF

D: TRBD2
V: TRBV16
J: TRBJ2-2
size: many
DNA: TGTGCCAGCAGTCCGGGACTAGCGAACACCGGGGAGCTGTTTTTT
CDR3: CASSPGLANTGELFF

D: .
V: TRBV18
J: TRBJ2-5
size: few
DNA: TGTGCCAGCTCACCGGGACTCAATCAAGAGACCCAGTACTTC
CDR3: CASSPGLNQETQYF

D: .
V: TRBV27
J: TRBJ1-4
size: .
DNA: TGTGCCAGCAGTTTCATTCTAGGGGCGACGAATGAAAAACTGTTTTTT
CDR3: CASSFILGATNEKLFF

D: .
V: TRBV19
J: TRBJ1-1
size: few
DNA: TGTGCCAGTAGTAATGAGGGGAACACTGAAGCTTTCTTT
CDR3: CASSNEGNTEAFF

D: TRBD2
V: TRBV20-1
J: TRBJ2-1
size: .
DNA: TGCAGTGTAGAGGGGACTAGCGGGGGGTACAATGAGCAGTTCTTC
CDR3: CSVEGTSGGYNEQFF

D: .
V: TRBV14
J: TRBJ1-2
size: few
DNA: TGTGCCAGCAGCCAAGAGATGAGGGGCGCGGGCTACACCTTC
CDR3: CASSQEMRGAGYTF

D: TRBD1
V: TRBV9
J: TRBJ2-1
size: .
DNA: TGTGCCAGCAGCGGGGACAGGGACAATGAGCAGTTCTTC
CDR3: CASSGDRDNEQFF

D: TRBD2
V: TRBV3-1
J: TRBJ2-1
size: few
DNA: TGTGCCAGCAGTCTAGCGGGTGAATTCAATGAGCAGTTCTTC
CDR3: CASSLAGEFNEQFF

D: TRBD2
V: TRBV20-1
J: TRBJ2-1
size: few
DNA: TGCAGTGCTAGCCCTGACTCAGGCGCGGGAGGTGAGCAGTTCTTC
CDR3: CSASPDSGAGGEQFF

D: .
V: TRBV5-1
J: TRBJ2-6
size: .
DNA: TGCGCCAGCAGCTTGGTTTCAGGGGCATCAGGGGCCAACGTCCTGACTTTC
CDR3: CASSLVSGASGANVLTF

D: .
V: TRBV29-1
J: TRBJ2-1
size: .
DNA: TGCAGCGTCTCAGACCAGTTCCATCGGAAGGACGATGAGCAGTTCTTC
CDR3: CSVSDQFHRKDDEQFF

D: TRBD1
V: TRBV7-6
J: TRBJ1-5
size: few
DNA: TGTGCCAGCAGCCCAGGGACAGGGAATAGCAATCAGCCCCAGCATTTT
CDR3: CASSPGTGNSNQPQHF

D: TRBD1
V: TRBV7-9
J: TRBJ1-1
size: .
DNA: TGTGCCAGCGGACGGACAGGGGGCTACACTGAAGCTTTCTTT
CDR3: CASGRTGGYTEAFF

D: TRBD2
V: TRBV20-1
J: TRBJ2-1
size: .
DNA: TGCAGTGCTAGGGGGTCTAGCGGGACTGTGAATGAGCAGTTCTTC
CDR3: CSARGSSGTVNEQFF

D: .
V: TRBV27
J: TRBJ2-2
size: .
DNA: TGTGCCACTAAGAACACCGGGGAGCTGTTTTTT
CDR3: CATKNTGELFF

D: .
V: TRBV15
J: TRBJ2-1
size: few
DNA: TGTGCCACCAGGGCGACTACCAGCTCCTACAATGAGCAGTTCTTC
CDR3: CATRATTSSYNEQFF

D: .
V: TRBV29-1
J: TRBJ2-5
size: few
DNA: TGCAGCGTTGAACACCAGACCCAGTACTTC
CDR3: CSVEHQTQYF

D: TRBD1
V: TRBV10-2
J: TRBJ2-7
size: .
DNA: TGCGCCAGCAGTGATTGGACAGGGGGCAGATACGAGCAGTACTTC
CDR3: CASSDWTGGRYEQYF

D: TRBD1
V: TRBV2
J: TRBJ1-1
size: few
DNA: TGTGCCACACGACAGGGGATGAACGCTGAAGCTTTCTTT
CDR3: CATRQGMNAEAFF

D: .
V: TRBV29-1
J: TRBJ1-6
size: .
DNA: TGCAGCGTTGGATCGGACCGGAATAATTCACCCCTCCACTTT
CDR3: CSVGSDRNNSPLHF

D: .
V: TRBV6-1
J: TRBJ1-2
size: few
DNA: TGTGCCAGCAGTAGAAAGGGGGGAAGGGTAGCTAACTATGGCTACACCTTC
CDR3: CASSRKGGRVANYGYTF

D: .
V: TRBV2
J: TRBJ2-5
size: .
DNA: TGTGCCAGCAGTGAATACGGACGGCAAGAGACCCAGTACTTC
CDR3: CASSEYGRQETQYF

D: .
V: TRBV7-6
J: TRBJ2-1
size: .
DNA: TGTGCCAGCAGCCCCTTAAGTGCTGAGTCCTACAATGAGCAGTTCTTC
CDR3: CASSPLSAESYNEQFF

D: TRBD1
V: TRBV7-2
J: TRBJ2-7
size: .
DNA: TGTGCCAGCAGCTTAGGCGGACAGGGGGCGTACGAGCAGTACTTC
CDR3: CASSLGGQGAYEQYF

D: TRBD2
V: TRBV29-1
J: TRBJ2-3
size: .
DNA: TGCAACGTAGCGCTTAGCGGGAGGATAGGTACAGATACGCAGTATTTT
CDR3: CNVALSGRIGTDTQYF

D: .
V: TRBV20-1
J: TRBJ1-5
size: .
DNA: TGCAGTGTTTCAACAGGGATAAGCAATCAGCCCCAGCATTTT
CDR3: CSVSTGISNQPQHF

D: .
V: TRBV29-1
J: TRBJ1-2
size: few
DNA: TGCAGCGTTTGGGTGGACCGCCCGGACGGCTACACCTTC
CDR3: CSVWVDRPDGYTF

D: TRBD2
V: TRBV5-1
J: TRBJ2-7
size: .
DNA: TGCGCCAGCAGCCGCTACTGGACTAGCGGGACGGACGAGCAGTACTTC
CDR3: CASSRYWTSGTDEQYF

D: .
V: TRBV11-2
J: TRBJ2-3
size: .
DNA: TGTGCCAGCAGCTCCTACGCCACAGATACGCAGTATTTT
CDR3: CASSSYATDTQYF

D: .
V: TRBV20-1
J: TRBJ2-7
size: .
DNA: TGCAGTACTGGGCCTCGGGCCTACGAGCAGTACTTC
CDR3: CSTGPRAYEQYF

D: TRBD2
V: TRBV10-3
J: TRBJ2-1
size: .
DNA: TGTGCCATCAGTGGACTAGCCGAAGACAATGAGCAGTTCTTC
CDR3: CAISGLAEDNEQFF

D: TRBD1
V: TRBV5-6
J: TRBJ1-2
size: .
DNA: TGTGCCAGCCGGGACGGGACAGATTTCCTCTATGGCTACACCTTC
CDR3: CASRDGTDFLYGYTF

D: .
V: TRBV20-1
J: TRBJ2-2
size: .
DNA: TGCAGTGCTAGAGATTCCGTACCCGGGGAGCTGTTTTTT
CDR3: CSARDSVPGELFF

D: .
V: TRBV20-1
J: TRBJ2-7
size: few
DNA: TGCAGTGCTAGATTGACGGGACGGAGCTACGAGCAGTACTTC
CDR3: CSARLTGRSYEQYF

D: .
V: TRBV12-5
J: TRBJ2-2
size: few
DNA: TGTGCTAGTGGACGGGGCGAAACGAACACCGGGGAGCTGTTTTTT
CDR3: CASGRGETNTGELFF

D: .
V: TRBV29-1
J: TRBJ1-4
size: few
DNA: TGCAGCGTTCTTATCGACACCAAAACTAATGAAAAACTGTTTTTT
CDR3: CSVLIDTKTNEKLFF

D: .
V: TRBV20-1
J: TRBJ1-1
size: few
DNA: TGCAGCGAGACCCGGAATTTGAACACTGAAGCTTTCTTT
CDR3: CSETRNLNTEAFF

D: .
V: TRBV24-1
J: TRBJ2-1
size: .
DNA: TGTGCCACCAGTGATTTGTCGTACAATGAGCAGTTCTTC
CDR3: CATSDLSYNEQFF

D: TRBD1
V: TRBV29-1
J: TRBJ1-2
size: .
DNA: TGCAGCGCCGAACAGGGGGACTATGGCTACACCTTC
CDR3: CSAEQGDYGYTF

D: .
V: TRBV20-1
J: TRBJ2-7
size: few
DNA: TGCAGTGCTACGACGGGGATTTACGAGCAGTACTTC
CDR3: CSATTGIYEQYF

D: .
V: TRBV29-1
J: TRBJ2-5
size: .
DNA: TGCAGCGTATCATTGGACGCATTCGGGGAGACCCAGTACTTC
CDR3: CSVSLDAFGETQYF

D: .
V: TRBV11-2
J: TRBJ2-1
size: .
DNA: TGTGCCAGCAGCCCCCTATTGGGGAGCTCCTACAATGAGCAGTTCTTC
CDR3: CASSPLLGSSYNEQFF

D: TRBD1
V: TRBV7-3
J: TRBJ1-3
size: once
DNA: TGTGCCAGCAGCTCAAGGGGGCTAGAAAACACCATATATTTT
CDR3: CASSSRGLENTIYF

D: TRBD1
V: TRBV12-3/TRBV12-4
J: TRBJ2-7
size: .
DNA: TGTGCCAGCAGTTTTGGGCTCAATTTGCCGGGACAGGGCACTTATTTATCCTACGAGCAGTACTTC
CDR3: CASSFGLNLPGQGTYLSYEQYF

D: .
V: TRBV11-2
J: TRBJ1-2
size: .
DNA: TGTGCCAGCAGCCATGAAACAGGGCGGCGTGGCTACACCTTC
CDR3: CASSHETGRRGYTF

D: .
V: TRBV6-5
J: TRBJ1-1
size: few
DNA: TGTGCCGCGGGGGTAAACACTGAAGCTTTCTTT
CDR3: CAAGVNTEAFF

D: .
V: TRBV2
J: TRBJ2-1
size: .
DNA: TGTGCCAGCAGTGGTTTCGCCCCCTCCTACAATGAGCAGTTCTTC
CDR3: CASSGFAPSYNEQFF

D: TRBD1
V: TRBV12-5
J: TRBJ1-1
size: .
DNA: TGTGCTAGTGGTAGGACAGGAATTGGGAACACTGAAGCTTTCTTT
CDR3: CASGRTGIGNTEAFF

D: .
V: TRBV20-1
J: TRBJ2-5
size: .
DNA: TGCAGTGCTAGATACGACCTGGGGGAGACCCAGTACTTC
CDR3: CSARYDLGETQYF

D: .
V: TRBV7-2
J: TRBJ1-5
size: .
DNA: TGTGCCAGCAGCTTAACAGGAGGACTCAATCAGCCCCAGCATTTT
CDR3: CASSLTGGLNQPQHF

D: TRBD2
V: TRBV29-1
J: TRBJ2-5
size: few
DNA: TGCAGCGTTGATGAGGCTAGCGGGAGGGAGACCCAGTACTTC
CDR3: CSVDEASGRETQYF

D: .
V: TRBV5-8
J: TRBJ2-3
size: .
DNA: TGTGCCAGCAGCTTGGAAGCGCTTGGCTACAGAAGCACAGATACGCAGTATTTT
CDR3: CASSLEALGYRSTDTQYF

D: TRBD2
V: TRBV12-3/TRBV12-4
J: TRBJ2-5
size: few
DNA: TGTGCCAGCAGTTCTAGCGGGGGGCCGGAAGAGACCCAGTACTTC
CDR3: CASSSSGGPEETQYF

D: TRBD2
V: TRBV6-1
J: TRBJ2-7
size: few
DNA: TGTGCCAGCAGTGAGACTAGCGGGGGAAACTACGAGCAGTACTTC
CDR3: CASSETSGGNYEQYF

D: .
V: TRBV12-5
J: TRBJ2-1
size: .
DNA: TGTGCTAGTGGTTTGGTAGTAGGTGAGCAGTTCTTC
CDR3: CASGLVVGEQFF

D: TRBD2
V: TRBV20-1
J: TRBJ2-5
size: few
DNA: TGCAGTGCTATCAATAGCGGGAGGGCCCTCGAGACCCAGTACTTC
CDR3: CSAINSGRALETQYF

D: .
V: TRBV7-3
J: TRBJ2-5
size: .
DNA: TGTGCCAGCAGCTTGATGGGTCCGGGATTCAAAGAGACCCAGTACTTC
CDR3: CASSLMGPGFKETQYF

D: .
V: TRBV7-9
J: TRBJ1-1
size: .
DNA: TGTGCCAGCAGCTTAGAGGTGGGGATGAACACTGAAGCTTTCTTT
CDR3: CASSLEVGMNTEAFF